The sequence of this T cell receptor beta chain was determined in a study of T cell responses to AZD1222 COVID-19 vaccine. Study-level background: Pooling was applied to second doses at about 4 or about 12 weeks.

As regards this clone: Its antigen is unidentified.

Only in-frame clones appear in the TCRdb table, and some are missing; sequencing was by immunoSEQ multiplex PCR. This sample has roughly 140,000 clones; around nine tenths occur once, and the top ten carry approximately 1.8%. The CDR3 runs to 15 residues. The germline V gene encodes CDR1 LGHNA and CDR2 YSLEER. V was trimmed by 4 bases and J by 5 bases, leaving 16 bases between them. Whole-study results and caveats: Most donors were white British, females outnumbered males, and clonal diversity was possibly underestimated. CD4 TCRs associated with vaccination spanned spike, dominating at 160-218 and 743-854. Reportedly, nearly half of unique spike TCRs recognized epitopes outside B.1.351/B.1.1.7 mutations.

The source is an adult in good health. The chain uses TRBV4-3 and TRBJ2-3; a weak D match, TRBD2 (7 bases). This specimen consisted of peripheral blood, obtained on day 0 of AZD1222 vaccination. This CDR3 reads CASSPLGGRKDTQYF. For the CDR3, the DNA is TGCGCCAGCAGCCCGCTCGGGGGGCGCAAAGATACGCAGTATTTT.